Below are 22 T cell receptor beta chains sequenced from a single sample in a study of blood T cell repertoires in COVID-19. Clones were sequenced by immunoSEQ multiplex PCR, and TCRdb holds only the in-frame ones, with some missing. This sample has 200,000 to 250,000 clones, with 84% found just once. Sequencing input: peripheral blood. These receptors were collected from a woman in her fifties or sixties with active or convalescent COVID-19.

The genes are TRBV9 and TRBJ2-5, with 7 positions matching TRBD2. The CDR3 extends over 14 amino acids. Looked up from germline, CDR1 is SGDLS and CDR2 is YYNGEE. The V segment lost 3 bases and the J segment 6 bases; nucleotides outside the gene matches: 8. CDR3 in amino acids: CASSEGGGRQTQYF. CDR3 sequence (DNA): TGTGCCAGCAGCGAGGGCGGCGGGAGACAGACCCAGTACTTC.

The rearrangement uses TRBV5-1 and TRBJ2-5, with TRBD2 matching over 7 bases. Per germline, CDR1 SGHRS and CDR2 YFSETQ. The CDR3 has 15 amino acids. V lost 4 bases to trimming and J lost 4 bases; unmatched junction nucleotides: 10. In DNA form, the CDR3 reads TGCGCCAGCAGCCCTACCGGGGGGTTTGGAGAGACCCAGTACTTC. Its translation: CASSPTGGFGETQYF. Full variable domain (outside the CDR3, taken from reference TRBV5-1 and TRBJ2-5): KAGVTQTPRYLIKTRGQQVTLSCSPISGHRSVSWYQQTPGQGLQFLFEYFSETQRNKGNFPGRFSGRQFSNSRSEMNVSTLELGDSALYLCASSPTGGFGETQYFGPGTRLLVL.

The V and J genes are TRBV28 and TRBJ1-5; 9 bases align to TRBD1. CDR1 is MDHEN and CDR2 is SYDVKM in the germline V gene. This CDR3 spans 16 amino acids. The junction had 4 bases not matched to a gene; V was cut back by 4 bases and J by 0 bases. CDR3 region: CASSYRTGASNQPQHF. CDR3 bases: TGTGCCAGCAGTTACAGGACAGGGGCTAGCAATCAGCCCCAGCATTTT.

The chain is built from TRBV9 and TRBJ1-5; D uncertain. V was pared by 0 bases and J by 0 bases, with 4 bases between. Germline loops: CDR1 SGDLS, CDR2 YYNGEE. The CDR3 is made up of 14 amino acids. The CDR3 sequence is CASSVAGSNQPQHF. CDR3 DNA sequence: TGTGCCAGCAGCGTAGCGGGTAGCAATCAGCCCCAGCATTTT.

The CDR3 nucleotides are TGCGCCAGCAGCTTGGAGAGTTCCAGGCACACTGAAGCTTTCTTT. It yields the protein CASSLESSRHTEAFF. The genes are TRBV5-1 and TRBJ1-1; D not resolved. The CDR3 sequence is 15 residues long. Germline V CDR1 and CDR2: SGHRS, YFSETQ. V was shortened by 0 bases and J by 3 bases, with 12 bases between the two germline ends.

This rearrangement joins TRBV2 to TRBJ2-1; possible D gene TRBD2, 5 bases. Germline values: CDR1 SNHLY, CDR2 FYNNEI. The CDR3 is made up of 15 amino acids. Trimming took off 4 bases at V and 4 bases at J, with 14 bases between the two ends. The CDR3 DNA reads as TGTGCCAGCAGTGGGGTATTGGGCGGGTACAATGAGCAGTTCTTC. Its translation is CASSGVLGGYNEQFF.

V usage is TRBV7-9 and J usage is TRBJ2-3; 13 nucleotides align to TRBD2. V gave up 5 bases and J gave up 5 bases; unmatched junction bases: 13. In germline, CDR1 is SEHNR, CDR2 FQNEAQ (reference sequence). The CDR3 sequence is 18 residues long. The CDR3 loop is CASSPRTSGRRVGDTQYF. The CDR3 nucleotides are TGTGCCAGCAGCCCCAGGACTAGCGGGAGACGGGTTGGAGATACGCAGTATTTT.

CDR3 residues: CASSSPDRSQGEQFF. The DNA for the CDR3 is TGCGCCAGCAGCTCGCCGGACAGGTCGCAGGGTGAGCAGTTCTTC. The V call is TRBV5-1, the J call TRBJ2-1, with 7 positions matching TRBD1. With V trimmed by 3 bases and J by 9 bases, 12 bases remained unmatched. Germline CDR1 is SGHRS and CDR2 is YFSETQ. The length of the CDR3 is 15 residues. Together with reference TRBV5-1 and TRBJ2-1, the CDR3 gives the full variable domain: KAGVTQTPRYLIKTRGQQVTLSCSPISGHRSVSWYQQTPGQGLQFLFEYFSETQRNKGNFPGRFSGRQFSNSRSEMNVSTLELGDSALYLCASSSPDRSQGEQFFGPGTRLTVL.

V usage is TRBV20-1 and J usage is TRBJ1-5, with D hard to call. Trimming stripped 3 bases from V and 3 bases from J, with 15 bases between. Germline CDR1 and CDR2: DFQATT and SNEGSKA (reference sequence). The CDR3 extends over 15 amino acids. The CDR3 region has the DNA TGCAGTGCTAGTAGTATGAGCTTTTCCAATCAGCCCCAGCATTTT. Translated, it gives CSASSMSFSNQPQHF.

The rearrangement joins TRBV29-1 to TRBJ1-2; TRBD1 matches 7 bases. With V trimmed by 6 bases and J by 7 bases, 11 bases remained unmatched. Germline values: CDR1 SQVTM, CDR2 ANQGSEA. The CDR3 runs to 13 residues. CDR3: CSVDLSRGVGYTF. The CDR3 DNA reads TGCAGCGTGGACCTAAGCAGGGGGGTTGGCTACACCTTC. Looking up the rest from reference TRBV29-1 and TRBJ1-2 gives the full variable domain: SAVISQKPSRDICQRGTSLTIQCQVDSQVTMMFWYRQQPGQSLTLIATANQGSEATYESGFVIDKFPISRPNLTFSTLTVSNMSPEDSSIYLCSVDLSRGVGYTFGSGTRLTVV.

The rearrangement links TRBV6-5 to TRBJ1-4; D might be TRBD1 (5 bases). This CDR3 is built from 15 residues. Trimming removed 4 bases from V and 0 bases from J, with 9 bases in between. The germline V gene encodes CDR1 MNHEY and CDR2 SVGAGI. The CDR3 bases are TGTGCCAGCAGTTCACGACAGACAACTAATGAAAAACTGTTTTTT. It is translated as CASSSRQTTNEKLFF.

The chain has TRBV11-3 and TRBJ2-6; tentative D call: TRBD1 (6 bases). Trimming removed 4 bases at V and 2 bases at J, with 9 bases between. Germline V CDR1 and CDR2: SGHNT, YENEEA. This CDR3 is built from 15 residues. The CDR3 coding sequence is TGTGCCAGCAGCTCTGCAGGGGCTGGGGCCAACGTCCTGACTTTC. It yields the protein CASSSAGAGANVLTF.

This chain connects TRBV6-6 to TRBJ2-7, with 7 bases lining up with TRBD2. Germline CDR1 MNHNY, CDR2 SVGAGI (reference sequence). The CDR3 has 18 amino acids. Germline trimming cut 5 bases from V and 0 bases from J; bases unmatched to any gene: 16. The CDR3 region is CASSPRPPSGAPSYEQYF. DNA of the CDR3: TGTGCCAGCAGTCCCCGGCCCCCCAGCGGGGCACCCTCCTACGAGCAGTACTTC.

The chain is built from TRBV27 and TRBJ2-5, with D possibly being TRBD1 (7 bases). Trimming cost V 3 bases and J 5 bases, with 19 bases left between them. Germline V gives CDR1 MNHEY, CDR2 SMNVEV (reference sequence). The length of the CDR3 is 16 residues. The CDR3 protein is CASSFVGRGVGETQYF. The CDR3 DNA is TGTGCCAGCAGTTTTGTGGGCAGGGGGGTCGGGGAGACCCAGTACTTC.

The chain employs TRBV4-1 and TRBJ1-6; 7 nucleotides align to TRBD1. The V and J ends lost 0 bases and 6 bases, in that order; junction bases with no gene match: 2. Germline lookup yields CDR1 MGHRA and CDR2 YSYEKL. The CDR3 totals 15 residues. CDR3 sequence (DNA): TGCGCCAGCAGCCAAGATCAGGGGGGTAATTCACCCCTCCACTTT. Translated: CASSQDQGGNSPLHF.

The chain couples TRBV5-6 to TRBJ1-4; weak D call: TRBD1 (5 bases). The CDR3 totals 15 residues. Germline V lookup: CDR1 SGHDT, CDR2 YYEEEE. The ends were cut back, 2 bases at V and 4 bases at J, with 12 bases in the middle. CDR3: CASSFRGAGNEKLFF. The DNA of the CDR3 is TGTGCCAGCAGCTTCCGCGGGGCCGGTAATGAAAAACTGTTTTTT. The whole variable domain, remainder taken from reference TRBV5-6 and TRBJ1-4, is DAGVTQSPTHLIKTRGQQVTLRCSPKSGHDTVSWYQQALGQGPQFIFQYYEEEERQRGNFPDRFSGHQFPNYSSELNVNALLLGDSALYLCASSFRGAGNEKLFFGSGTQLSVL.

The genes are TRBV28 and TRBJ1-2; 12 nucleotides match TRBD1. V shed 1 base and J 7 bases; nucleotides not matched to a gene: 10. This CDR3 is 17 amino acids long. Germline lookup yields CDR1 MDHEN and CDR2 SYDVKM. CDR3 bases: TGTGCCAGCAGTTTATATCCCCCGGGACAGGGGGCGGCTGGCTACACCTTC. It specifies CASSLYPPGQGAAGYTF.

This clone was found a few times. The chain recombines TRBV24-1 with TRBJ1-2; the match to TRBD1 covers 7 bases. There are 13 residues in the CDR3. Per germline, CDR1 KGHDR and CDR2 SFDVKD. Unmatched junction bases numbered 6, after V lost 1 base and J lost 11 bases. The CDR3 region has the DNA TGTGCCACCAGTGATTTCGGGGACAGAAGTTACACCTTC. Translation: CATSDFGDRSYTF.

The sample holds a few counts of this clone. The CDR3 loop reads CASSLYSGYGGYTF. CDR3 DNA sequence: TGTGCCAGCAGCTTATATTCGGGGTACGGTGGCTACACCTTC. The genes are TRBV11-1 and TRBJ1-2; D is ambiguous. Trimming left V 2 bases short and J 7 bases short, with 14 bases between. This CDR3 has 14 amino acids. Germline-derived CDR1 and CDR2 are SGHAT and FQDESV (reference sequence). The full variable domain, with the rest looked up from reference TRBV11-1 and TRBJ1-2, is EAEVAQSPRYKITEKSQAVAFWCDPISGHATLYWYRQILGQGPELLVQFQDESVVDDSQLPKDRFSAERLKGVDSTLKIQPAELGDSAMYLCASSLYSGYGGYTFGSGTRLTVV.

This clone appeared once. The V call is TRBV7-9, the J call TRBJ2-7, with TRBD1 matching over 8 bases. The CDR3 totals 16 residues. CDR1 is SEHNR, CDR2 FQNEAQ, per germline (reference sequence). Trimming at V came to 4 bases and at J to 12 bases, leaving 20 bases not matched to a gene. The CDR3 loop is CASSSGDRGPTERGYV. The CDR3 coding sequence is TGTGCCAGCAGCTCAGGCGACAGGGGCCCGACCGAGAGGGGGTACGTC.

This clone was seen only a few times. This sequence joins TRBV9 and TRBJ2-2; D unclear. Germline assignment: CDR1 SGDLS and CDR2 YYNGEE. V dropped 3 bases and J dropped 0 bases, with 3 bases sitting between them. The CDR3 totals 13 residues. CDR3 bases: TGTGCCAGCAGCGCTACGAACACCGGGGAGCTGTTTTTT. This encodes CASSATNTGELFF.

The CDR3 bases are TGTGCCAGCAGCTTGGGACAGGCTGTCACCGGGGAGCTGTTTTTT. This codes for CASSLGQAVTGELFF. The rearrangement links TRBV5-4 to TRBJ2-2; D may be TRBD1 (6 bases). CDR1 and CDR2 from the germline V gene are SGHNT and YYREEE (reference sequence). The CDR3 totals 15 residues. Trimming shortened V by 0 bases and J by 4 bases, and 10 bases separated the two germline ends.